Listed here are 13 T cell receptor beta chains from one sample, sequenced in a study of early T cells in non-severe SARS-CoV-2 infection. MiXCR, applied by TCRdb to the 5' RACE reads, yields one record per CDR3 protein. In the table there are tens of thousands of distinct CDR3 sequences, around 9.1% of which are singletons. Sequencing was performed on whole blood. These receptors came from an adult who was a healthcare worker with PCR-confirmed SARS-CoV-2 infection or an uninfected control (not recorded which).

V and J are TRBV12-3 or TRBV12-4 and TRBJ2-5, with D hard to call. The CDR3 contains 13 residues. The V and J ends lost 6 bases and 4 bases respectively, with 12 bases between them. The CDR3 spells CASSWTERETQYF. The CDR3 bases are TGTGCCAGCAGCTGGACGGAGCGAGAGACCCAGTACTTC.

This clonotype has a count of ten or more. This CDR3 is CASSPPGSRYQPQHF. CDR3 DNA: TGTGCCAGCAGTCCACCTGGATCCCGTTATCAGCCCCAGCATTTT. V is TRBV6-2 or TRBV6-3 and J is TRBJ1-5, with D uncertain. Deletions cut 5 bases from V and 5 bases from J, with 16 bases between. Per germline, CDR1 MNHEY and CDR2 SVGEGT. CDR3 length: 15 amino acids.

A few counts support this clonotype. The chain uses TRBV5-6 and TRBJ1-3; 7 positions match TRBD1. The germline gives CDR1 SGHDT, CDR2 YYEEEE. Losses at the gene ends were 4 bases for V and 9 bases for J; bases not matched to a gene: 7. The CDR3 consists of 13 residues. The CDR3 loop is CASSGGQLSTIYF. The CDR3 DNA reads TGTGCCAGCAGCGGGGGACAGCTTTCCACCATATATTTT.

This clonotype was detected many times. DNA for the CDR3: TGTGCCAGCAGCGGGGAGCGCAATCAGCCCCAGCATTTT. It is translated as CASSGERNQPQHF. The gene calls are TRBV11-2 and TRBJ1-5; no clear D gene. The CDR3 consists of 13 residues. V gave up 5 bases and J gave up 2 bases, with 7 bases separating them. CDR1 and CDR2 (germline): SGHAT, FQNNGV.

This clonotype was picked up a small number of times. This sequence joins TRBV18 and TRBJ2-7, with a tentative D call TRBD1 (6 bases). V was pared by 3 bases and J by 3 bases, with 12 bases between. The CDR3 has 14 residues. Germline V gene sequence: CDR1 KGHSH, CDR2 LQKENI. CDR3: CASSPREGGYEQYF. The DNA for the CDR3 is TGTGCCAGCTCACCTCGTGAAGGGGGCTACGAGCAGTACTTC. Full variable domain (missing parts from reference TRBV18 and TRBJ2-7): NAGVMQNPRHLVRRRGQEARLRCSPMKGHSHVYWYRQLPEEGLKFMVYLQKENIIDESGMPKERFSAEFPKEGPSILRIQQVVRGDSAAYFCASSPREGGYEQYFGPGTRLTVT.

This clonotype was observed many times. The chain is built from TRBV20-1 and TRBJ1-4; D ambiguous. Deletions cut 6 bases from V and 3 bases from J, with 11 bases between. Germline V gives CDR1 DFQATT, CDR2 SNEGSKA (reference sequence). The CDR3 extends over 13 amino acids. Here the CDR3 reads CSAKEGANEKLFF. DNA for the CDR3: TGCAGTGCAAAGGAGGGAGCTAATGAAAAACTGTTTTTT.

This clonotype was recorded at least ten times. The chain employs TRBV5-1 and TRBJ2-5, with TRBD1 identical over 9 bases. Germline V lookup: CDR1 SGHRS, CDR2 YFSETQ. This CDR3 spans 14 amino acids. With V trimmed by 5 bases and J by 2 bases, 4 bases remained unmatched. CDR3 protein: CASRPGQGQETQYF. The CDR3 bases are TGCGCCAGCAGACCGGGACAGGGACAAGAGACCCAGTACTTC.

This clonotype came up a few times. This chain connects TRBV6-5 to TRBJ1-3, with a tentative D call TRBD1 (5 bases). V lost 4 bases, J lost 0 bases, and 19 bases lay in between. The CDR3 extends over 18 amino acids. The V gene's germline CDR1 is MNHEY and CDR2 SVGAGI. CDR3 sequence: CASSSSRGTTLSGNTIYF. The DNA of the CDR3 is TGTGCCAGCAGTTCCTCGAGGGGCACAACTCTCTCTGGAAACACCATATATTTT.

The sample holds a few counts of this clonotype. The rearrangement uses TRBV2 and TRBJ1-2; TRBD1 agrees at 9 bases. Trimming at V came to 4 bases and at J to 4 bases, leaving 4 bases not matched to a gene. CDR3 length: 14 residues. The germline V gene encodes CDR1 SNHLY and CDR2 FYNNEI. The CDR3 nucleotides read TGTGCCAGCAGTGGGGACAGGGAAAGCTATGGCTACACCTTC. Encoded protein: CASSGDRESYGYTF.

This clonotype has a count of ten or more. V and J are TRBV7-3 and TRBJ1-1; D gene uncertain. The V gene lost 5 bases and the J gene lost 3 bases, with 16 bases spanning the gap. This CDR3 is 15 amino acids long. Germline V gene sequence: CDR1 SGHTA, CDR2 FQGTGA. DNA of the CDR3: TGTGCCAGCAGCCCTATGGCGGGTTCCGACACTGAAGCTTTCTTT. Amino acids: CASSPMAGSDTEAFF.

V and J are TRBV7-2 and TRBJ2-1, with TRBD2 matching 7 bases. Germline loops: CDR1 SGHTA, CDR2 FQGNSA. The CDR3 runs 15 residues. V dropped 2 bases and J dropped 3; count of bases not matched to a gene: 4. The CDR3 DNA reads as TGTGCCAGCAGCTTATTTGCTAGCGGCTACAATGAGCAGTTCTTC. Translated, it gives CASSLFASGYNEQFF.

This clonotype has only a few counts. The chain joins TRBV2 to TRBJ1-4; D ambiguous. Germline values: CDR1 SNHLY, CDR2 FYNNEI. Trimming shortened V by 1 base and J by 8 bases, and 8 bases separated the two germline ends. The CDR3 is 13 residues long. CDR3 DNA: TGTGCCAGCAGTGAAGGGGCTCAGGAAAAACTGTTTTTT. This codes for CASSEGAQEKLFF. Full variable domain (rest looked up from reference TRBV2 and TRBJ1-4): EPEVTQTPSHQVTQMGQEVILRCVPISNHLYFYWYRQILGQKVEFLVSFYNNEISEKSEIFDDQFSVERPDGSNFTLKIRSTKLEDSAMYFCASSEGAQEKLFFGSGTQLSVL.

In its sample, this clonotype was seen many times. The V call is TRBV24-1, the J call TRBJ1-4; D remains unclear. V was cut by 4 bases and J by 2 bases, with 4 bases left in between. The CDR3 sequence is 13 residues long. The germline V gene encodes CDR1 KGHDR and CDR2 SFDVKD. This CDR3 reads CATSDRTNEKLFF. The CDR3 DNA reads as TGTGCCACCAGTGACCGGACTAATGAAAAACTGTTTTTT.